This TCR beta chain was recovered during a study of T-cell memory formation after mild COVID-19. Turning to this clonotype: Its antigen is undetermined.

Trimming left V 5 bases short and J 2 bases short, with 16 bases between. Germline CDR1 is DFQATT and CDR2 is SNEGSKA (reference sequence). This CDR3 is 14 amino acids long. Study-wide findings and caveats: The main location of contracting CD4+ clones was CM and EM, and that of contracting CD8+ clones was EMRA. There was no confirmation that second-wave clones peaking on day 37 were SARS-CoV-2 specific. The study found balanced CD4/CD8 in clones contracting day 15 to 85 and a CD4+ lean in later expanders.

TCRdb re-called the 5' RACE reads through MiXCR, storing one row per CDR3 protein. The sample contains some 340,000 distinct CDR3 sequences, about an eighth of which appear only once. This receptor was taken from a man between 18 and 29 years old who had mild COVID-19 (a few samples of this study predate the infection). Cell type and time point are not known. Specimen: PBMCs or a T cell subset sorted from them (not recorded which). V usage is TRBV20-1 and J usage is TRBJ2-7; TRBD2 is a possible D gene (6 bases). The CDR3 region is CSAVAQRAPYEQYV. In nucleotides, the CDR3 is TGCAGTGCTGTGGCCCAGCGGGCCCCCTACGAGCAGTACGTC.